These 4 T cell receptor beta chains share one sample of origin, sequenced in a study of cytomegalovirus exposure and HLA in healthy donors. Method: immunoSEQ multiplex PCR; TCRdb's copy keeps in-frame clones and lacks some. The table lists some 140,000 clones, less than 90% of them singletons. The sequencing sample was made of PBMCs. The source of these receptors is a man in his late teens or twenties in good health and CMV-seronegative.

The rearrangement joins TRBV27 to TRBJ2-3; 7 bases fit TRBD2. After removal of 2 bases from V and 0 bases from J, the junction contained 8 bases not matched to a gene. CDR3 length equals 17 residues. CDR1 is MNHEY, CDR2 SMNVEV, per germline (reference sequence). This chain's CDR3 is CASSLQWLAESTDTQYF. For the CDR3, the DNA is TGTGCCAGCAGTTTACAATGGCTAGCGGAAAGCACAGATACGCAGTATTTT.

The chain has TRBV7-9 and TRBJ1-4; TRBD1 might be the D (6 bases). V lost 5 bases and J lost 7, with 8 bases in between. In germline, CDR1 is SEHNR, CDR2 FQNEAQ (reference sequence). This CDR3 spans 12 amino acids. The CDR3 region is CASSVTGEKLFF. CDR3 bases: TGTGCCAGCAGCGTGACAGGTGAAAAACTGTTTTTT.

V gene TRBV6-1 combines with J gene TRBJ2-7; D is possibly TRBD1 (6 bases). CDR3 size: 15 residues. The germline V gene has CDR1 MNHNS and CDR2 SASEGT. Trimming cost V 8 bases and J 2 bases, with 19 bases left between them. The CDR3 DNA reads TGTGCCAGCGCGGAAAGCCCGGGACATACCTACGAGCAGTACTTC. Translating gives CASAESPGHTYEQYF.

The chain joins TRBV2 to TRBJ1-2; D gene ambiguous. V lost 6 bases to trimming and J lost 5 bases, with 13 bases between them. The length of the CDR3 is 13 residues. Germline CDR1 is SNHLY and CDR2 is FYNNEI. CDR3 DNA: TGTGCCAGCAGCCCGTCAGAGGCTTATGGCTACACCTTC. Translated: CASSPSEAYGYTF.